Included here is one T cell receptor (beta chain) sequence, with context. The antigen remains undetermined. The protocol was immunoSEQ multiplex PCR, while the TCRdb copy is restricted to in-frame clones and leaves out a portion. The sample has 510,000 or so clones; around 90% are singletons. The entry originates in a study of Ad26.COV2.S vaccination and SARS-CoV-2 variants. Across the study: Donor got 5x10^10 or 1x10^11 viral particles of Ad26.COV2.S. Overall study results and limits: Placebo and vaccine recipients had non-spike TCR breadth that was similar.

The V and J ends lost 1 base and 7 bases respectively, with 10 bases between them. Germline V gives CDR1 LGHDT, CDR2 YNNKEL (reference sequence). The CDR3 runs 13 residues. The treatment denotes: 19 received Ad26.COV2.S at low or high dose, single or two shots; about 5 received placebo; per-sample allocation not given. Samples came from day 63 after the first vaccine or placebo injection. Within Boston, the person who donated was an adult of 18-55 years. The shot given was an Ad26 vector that makes Wuhan-strain SARS-CoV-2 spike. This TCR derives from a person between 18 and 59 years old who received the Ad26.COV2.S COVID-19 vaccine or a placebo. The sample was peripheral blood, taken in a trial of Ad26.COV2.S vaccine versus placebo. The chain has TRBV3-1 (or the pseudogene TRBV3-2) and TRBJ2-5; no firm D call. This CDR3 is CASSQATWGTQYF. CDR3 bases: TGTGCCAGCAGCCAAGCCACTTGGGGGACCCAGTACTTC.